This T cell receptor (beta chain) is drawn from a study of Graves' ophthalmopathy and Graves' hyperthyroidism. Study-wide findings and caveats: Clonotypes were expanded in thyroid at above 0.001 frequency, and most also appeared in blood.

Of note for this clonotype: Antigen unknown.

Trimming cost V 0 bases and J 8 bases, with 10 bases left between them. Germline loops: CDR1 DFQATT, CDR2 SNEGSKA (reference sequence). This CDR3 has 12 amino acids. Amplification of TCR beta CDR3 regions used RNA transcripts. The first-round RT-PCR employed HTBI primers together with the Qiagen OneStep RT-PCR kit. A multiplex PCR was then performed as the second round. TCRdb reprocessed the multiplex PCR reads with MiXCR, giving one entry per CDR3 protein. The sample shows 450,000 or so distinct CDR3 sequences, under 15% of them seen only once. The chain links TRBV20-1 to TRBJ1-1; tentative D call: TRBD1 (5 bases). Sequences were obtained from blood. The source of this sequence is a young woman with Graves' ophthalmopathy. CDR3 residues: CSARDPTGEAFF. In DNA form, the CDR3 reads TGCAGTGCTAGAGATCCCACAGGCGAAGCTTTCTTT.